Below are 8 T cell receptor beta chains sequenced from a single sample in a study of T cell repertoires in cytomegalovirus infection. TCRdb called the reads again in MiXCR, with one record for every CDR3 protein. The sample records 50,000 to 60,000 distinct CDR3 sequences, around 19% being singletons. What these receptors recognize is not known. This sample comprised CD8+ T cells from cultured PBMCs, obtained from culture after CMV antigen stimulation. All receptors derive from a human donor in good health (CMV status not recorded). Some clones in this sample may be carry-over from other donors' samples.

This clonotype was seen a few times. This rearrangement joins TRBV7-2 to TRBJ2-6, with a possible D match to TRBD1 (6 bases). This CDR3 contains 17 residues. Per the germline V gene, CDR1 is SGHTA and CDR2 is FQGNSA. Trimming pared 5 bases from V and 2 bases from J, leaving 16 bases between. The CDR3 DNA reads as TGTGCCAGCAGCGTTATCCCTGCAGGGGCTGGGGCCAACGTCCTGACTTTC. This gives the protein CASSVIPAGAGANVLTF.

This clonotype turned up a few times. The chain recombines TRBV12-3 or TRBV12-4 with TRBJ1-2; 10 nucleotides align to TRBD1. V shed 6 bases and J 8 bases; nucleotides not matched to a gene: 12. The CDR3 contains 15 residues. The DNA for the CDR3 is TGTGCCAGCAGCCCCAGCCGCGGGACAGGGGTAGGCTACACCTTC. Its protein product is CASSPSRGTGVGYTF.

This clonotype has a count of ten or more. The gene calls are TRBV7-2 and TRBJ1-1; D remains ambiguous. Germline V CDR1 and CDR2: SGHTA, FQGNSA. The CDR3 is 14 residues long. Trimming removed 6 bases from V and 0 bases from J, with 11 bases in between. The CDR3 nucleotides are TGTGCCAGCAGTCGACCGTCCATGAACACTGAAGCTTTCTTT. Its protein product is CASSRPSMNTEAFF. The entire variable domain, with the rest obtained from reference TRBV7-2 and TRBJ1-1, is as follows: GAGVSQSPSNKVTEKGKDVELRCDPISGHTALYWYRQSLGQGLEFLIYFQGNSAPDKSGLPSDRFSAERTGGSVSTLTIQRTQQEDSAVYLCASSRPSMNTEAFFGQGTRLTVV.

This clonotype was seen more than once but under ten times. This chain uses TRBV12-3 or TRBV12-4 with TRBJ1-1, with D possibly matching TRBD1 (5 bases). Trimming shortened V by 4 bases and J by 7 bases, and 16 bases separated the two germline ends. The length of the CDR3 is 14 residues. The DNA for the CDR3 is TGTGCCAGCAGTTCCTATAAGGGACGGCGTGAAGCTTTCTTT. Its protein product is CASSSYKGRREAFF.

This clonotype occurred a few times. The V call is TRBV7-9, the J call TRBJ2-1; D uncertain. V was cut by 5 bases and J by 9 bases, with 17 bases left in between. Germline values: CDR1 SEHNR, CDR2 FQNEAQ (reference sequence). CDR3 length: 14 amino acids. In nucleotides, the CDR3 is TGTGCCAGCAGCCTCCCCGCGCCTTACCGTGAGCAGTTCTTC. Amino acid sequence: CASSLPAPYREQFF.

Here the CDR3 DNA reads TGTGCCAGCAGTGGGGTGGGAGAGCAGTTCTTC. It translates to CASSGVGEQFF. The genes are TRBV6-1 and TRBJ2-1; D gene uncertain. Trimming cost V 4 bases and J 10 bases, with 8 bases left between them. The CDR3 is made up of 11 amino acids. Looked up from germline, CDR1 is MNHNS and CDR2 is SASEGT.

Only a few counts were recorded for this clonotype. The rearrangement joins TRBV7-6 to TRBJ2-3; TRBD1 or TRBD2 may be the D gene (5 bases each). The germline gives CDR1 SGHVS, CDR2 FNYEAQ. The CDR3 spans 14 residues. Trimming took 2 bases from V and 4 from J, leaving 10 bases between them. Here the CDR3 reads CASSLNGASDTQYF. The CDR3 DNA reads TGTGCCAGCAGCTTAAACGGGGCGTCAGATACGCAGTATTTT.

This clonotype occurred a few times. The chain uses TRBV11-1 and TRBJ1-1, with D unresolved. V lost 3 bases to trimming and J lost 8 bases, with 10 bases between them. The CDR3 is 12 residues long. CDR1 is SGHAT, CDR2 FQDESV, per germline (reference sequence). The CDR3 DNA is TGTGCCAGCAGCTTCACGGGGATCGAAGCTTTCTTT. Residues: CASSFTGIEAFF.